The 15 T cell receptor beta chains reported below all come from one sample, sequenced in a study of T and B cells in COVID-19 patients. Each TRB amplification used roughly 240-550 ng of genomic DNA from blood. Multiplex PCR with BIOMED2 TRB-A/B primer pools amplified TRB rearrangements. TCRdb re-called the multiplex PCR reads through MiXCR, storing one row per CDR3 protein. The sample yields more than 20,000 distinct CDR3 sequences, about 30% seen once. Sequencing input: blood. These receptors originate from a human donor who had recovered from COVID-19.

The chain employs TRBV10-2 and TRBJ2-7; D assignment may be TRBD1 or TRBD2 (6 bases each). CDR1 is WSHSY, CDR2 SAAADI, per germline. The CDR3 is 13 residues long. V was trimmed by 0 bases and J by 7 bases, leaving 10 bases between them. The CDR3 spells CASSESTGGEQYF. In DNA form, the CDR3 reads TGCGCCAGCAGTGAGTCGACAGGAGGGGAGCAGTACTTC.

The genes are TRBV5-1 and TRBJ1-4; TRBD1 agrees at 8 bases. Germline lookup yields CDR1 SGHRS and CDR2 YFSETQ. The CDR3 has 19 amino acids. Trimming took 4 bases from V and 2 from J; bases not matched to a gene: 16. CDR3 sequence reads: CASSTGAGTGLATNEKLFF. The CDR3 coding sequence is TGCGCCAGCAGCACAGGGGCGGGGACAGGATTAGCCACTAATGAAAAACTGTTTTTT. The variable domain in full, with the rest retrieved from reference TRBV5-1 and TRBJ1-4, is KAGVTQTPRYLIKTRGQQVTLSCSPISGHRSVSWYQQTPGQGLQFLFEYFSETQRNKGNFPGRFSGRQFSNSRSEMNVSTLELGDSALYLCASSTGAGTGLATNEKLFFGSGTQLSVL.

This clonotype was recorded only once. The chain combines TRBV19 with TRBJ1-1; 8 bases match TRBD1. The length of the CDR3 is 15 residues. V shed 0 bases, J shed 5 bases, and the junction held 5 bases outside the gene matches. CDR1 and CDR2 from the germline V gene are LNHDA and SQIVND (reference sequence). CDR3 protein: CASSIEQGARTEAFF. CDR3 bases: TGTGCCAGTAGTATAGAGCAGGGGGCTCGAACTGAAGCTTTCTTT.

This clonotype occurred many times. The rearrangement links TRBV5-5 to TRBJ2-5; 9 bases fit TRBD2. Germline CDR1 SGHKS, CDR2 YYEKEE (reference sequence). Losses at the gene ends were 0 bases for V and 5 bases for J; bases not matched to a gene: 5. This CDR3 comprises 15 residues. CDR3 sequence (DNA): TGTGCCAGCAGCTTGGGACTAGCGGTGTCCGAGACCCAGTACTTC. Protein: CASSLGLAVSETQYF.

The sample holds a few counts of this clonotype. The chain joins TRBV6-5 to TRBJ2-3, with TRBD1 identical over 8 bases. V trimming: 8 bases; J trimming: 2 bases; junction bases outside the gene matches: 6. Germline CDR1 reads MNHEY; CDR2 reads SVGAGI. The CDR3 is made up of 14 amino acids. CDR3 sequence: CASGRQGTTDTQYF. The CDR3 nucleotides read TGTGCCAGCGGTCGACAGGGGACCACAGATACGCAGTATTTT.

The V and J genes are TRBV4-3 and TRBJ2-7; D gene ambiguous. The germline gives CDR1 LGHNA, CDR2 YSLEER. Trimming cost V 0 bases and J 6 bases, with 12 bases left between them. CDR3 size: 14 residues. CDR3 region: CASSQEWRYSEQYF. DNA of the CDR3: TGCGCCAGCAGCCAAGAGTGGCGGTATTCCGAGCAGTACTTC.

The genes are TRBV5-4 and TRBJ1-1; 11 bases are a match to TRBD1. Germline V gene data show CDR1 as SGHNT and CDR2 as YYREEE (reference sequence). With 4 bases clipped from V and 4 bases from J, the junction kept 9 bases outside the gene matches. The CDR3 has 16 amino acids. CDR3 protein: CASSPRTGGIGTEAFF. Written as DNA, the CDR3 is TGTGCCAGCAGCCCTCGGACAGGGGGCATCGGCACTGAAGCTTTCTTT.

The table lists this clonotype with a few counts. The chain joins TRBV20-1 to TRBJ1-1, with D possibly matching TRBD1 (5 bases). Germline V gene lookup returns CDR1 DFQATT and CDR2 SNEGSKA (reference sequence). Trimming left V 6 bases short and J 0 bases short, with 14 bases between. CDR3 length: 14 amino acids. The CDR3 DNA sequence: TGCAGTGCCCGGAGTGGGGGGATGAACACTGAAGCTTTCTTT. Amino acid sequence: CSARSGGMNTEAFF.

The chain recombines TRBV6-5 with TRBJ1-4; D possibly corresponds to TRBD1 (5 bases). Germline-derived CDR1 and CDR2 are MNHEY and SVGAGI. Trimming stripped 6 bases from V and 4 bases from J, with 9 bases between. The CDR3 is 13 residues long. The CDR3 loop reads CASSRGFNEKLFF. The CDR3 nucleotides read TGTGCCAGCAGCCGGGGGTTTAATGAAAAACTGTTTTTT.

Within the sample, this clonotype is medium-sized. The V gene is TRBV19, the J gene TRBJ2-3, with 14 nucleotides matching TRBD2. Germline V CDR1 and CDR2: LNHDA, SQIVND (reference sequence). This CDR3 has 18 amino acids. Germline trimming cut 6 bases from V and 2 bases from J; bases unmatched to any gene: 10. The CDR3 spells CASRGLAGVVGYTDTQYF. CDR3 DNA sequence: TGTGCCAGTAGGGGACTAGCGGGAGTCGTTGGGTACACAGATACGCAGTATTTT.

This chain links TRBV6-1 with TRBJ2-7, with 9 nucleotides matching TRBD1. In germline, CDR1 is MNHNS, CDR2 SASEGT. The V segment lost 6 bases and the J segment 9 bases; nucleotides outside the gene matches: 3. The CDR3 is 11 amino acids. The CDR3 reads CASRPDRGQYF. As DNA, the CDR3 is TGTGCCAGCAGACCGGACAGGGGGCAGTACTTC.

This clonotype was seen only a few times. The chain links TRBV19 to TRBJ2-5; a possible D gene is TRBD1 (6 bases). Trimming took off 9 bases at V and 1 base at J, with 18 bases between the two ends. Germline-derived CDR1 and CDR2 are LNHDA and SQIVND (reference sequence). The CDR3 consists of 15 residues. The CDR3 spells CASSSGVGRQETQYF. The CDR3, as DNA: TGTGCCAGCAGCTCAGGGGTAGGGCGCCAAGAGACCCAGTACTTC.

The gene calls are TRBV27 and TRBJ1-1; D gene ambiguous. With 6 bases removed from V and 4 bases from J, the gap between germline ends came to 12 bases. The CDR3 has 13 residues. The germline V gene has CDR1 MNHEY and CDR2 SMNVEV (reference sequence). CDR3: CASRWGSGTEAFF. CDR3 sequence (DNA): TGTGCCAGCAGGTGGGGTTCGGGCACTGAAGCTTTCTTT.

This chain uses TRBV27 with TRBJ2-7; TRBD1 or TRBD2 may be the D gene (6 bases each). The ends were cut back, 5 bases at V and 2 bases at J, with 13 bases in the middle. This CDR3 comprises 14 residues. CDR1 and CDR2 (germline): MNHEY, SMNVEV (reference sequence). For the CDR3, the DNA is TGTGCCAGCAGTCCCGGGGGCCCTACCTACGAGCAGTACTTC. This sequence encodes CASSPGGPTYEQYF.

This clonotype was seen a few times. The chain joins TRBV7-6 to TRBJ2-5; D is possibly TRBD2 (5 bases). The CDR3 is made up of 11 amino acids. Germline CDR1 SGHVS, CDR2 FNYEAQ. V was trimmed by 5 bases and J by 9 bases, leaving 10 bases between them. For the CDR3, the DNA is TGTGCCAGCAGCCCGAGGGAAGCCCAGTACTTC. Protein sequence: CASSPREAQYF.